The T cell receptor beta chain under discussion was sequenced for a study of T cells in Graves' hyperthyroidism and ophthalmopathy. Study-wide points: Blood also carried most thyroid clonotypes expanded above 0.001.

The study enrolled patients aged 18 to 65 with newly diagnosed hyperthyroidism of under 2 months' duration. The blood sample was taken at first hyperthyroidism diagnosis, before any ophthalmopathy symptoms. Fresh 10 ml peripheral blood yielded PBMCs. RNA transcripts served as the template for amplifying TCR beta CDR3 regions. A set of HTBI primers served as the primers for a first-round RT-PCR of the TCR CDR3. TCRdb itself ran the multiplex PCR reads through MiXCR, one entry per CDR3 protein. The profile shows some 600,000 distinct CDR3 sequences, about 14% of them singletons. Trimming cost V 5 bases and J 6 bases; bases outside gene matches: 9. Germline CDR1 reads SEHNR; CDR2 reads FQNEAQ (reference sequence). The CDR3 spans 14 residues. This clonotype has a count of ten or more. Its antigen is still unknown.

This rearrangement joins TRBV7-9 to TRBJ2-7, with 8 bases aligning to TRBD1. The TCR comes from a woman aged 25 to 39 with Graves' hyperthyroidism that later progressed to Graves' ophthalmopathy. Material for sequencing was blood. CDR3 region: CASSNAGTGGEQYF. The CDR3 DNA reads as TGTGCCAGCAGCAATGCCGGGACAGGTGGCGAGCAGTACTTC. Variable domain in full (rest from reference TRBV7-9 and TRBJ2-7): DTGVSQNPRHKITKRGQNVTFRCDPISEHNRLYWYRQTLGQGPEFLTYFQNEAQLEKSRLLSDRFSAERPKGSFSTLEIQRTEQGDSAMYLCASSNAGTGGEQYFGPGTRLTVT.